This T cell receptor (beta chain) stems from a study of blood T cell repertoires in COVID-19. Turning to the study itself: Donors in the United States, Italy and Spain gave samples during acute or convalescent COVID-19. T cells, B-cell-depleted T cells, or PBMCs provided the cDNA or gDNA that served as material.

In the authors' methods: For nucleated cells, counts were estimated from reference gene primer amplification. The assay was immunoSEQ multiplex PCR, and TCRdb's table has in-frame clones only and misses some. That table gives V, J and clone size, and the DNA gave D and trimming. This sample has under 200,000 clones, with 70% to 90% found just once. The V gene's germline CDR1 is SNHLY and CDR2 FYNNEI. The CDR3 has 12 amino acids. Trimming cost V 4 bases and J 3 bases, with 6 bases left between them. The rearrangement uses TRBV2 and TRBJ2-5, with D hard to call. Material: peripheral blood. The origin of this receptor is a man aged 55-75 years with active or convalescent COVID-19. This CDR3 reads CASSVPKETQYF. CDR3 DNA: TGTGCCAGCAGTGTCCCCAAAGAGACCCAGTACTTC.